The 31 T cell receptor beta chains given below trace back to one sample, sequenced in a study of CD8+CD57+ T cells in acquired aplastic anemia. Genomic DNA, the template, was used for profiling of the TCR beta VDJ and CDR3. TCRdb redid the calling of the reads with MiXCR, one entry per CDR3 protein. The sample has hundreds of thousands of distinct CDR3 sequences, roughly 82% seen once. CD8+CD57+ cell expansion had been shown by flow cytometry in patients chosen for sequencing. The sample comprised sorted CD4+, CD8+, or CD8+CD57+ T cells (not recorded which) from PBMCs. The receptor set was obtained from a human donor with aplastic anemia.

The V gene is TRBV5-1, the J gene TRBJ2-1; D perhaps matches TRBD1 (6 bases). From germline, CDR1 is SGHRS and CDR2 YFSETQ. The CDR3 runs 14 residues. V shed 4 bases and J shed 2 bases, with 10 bases lying between them. The chain's CDR3 is CASSQQGPYNEQFF. The CDR3 nucleotides read TGCGCCAGCAGCCAACAGGGACCCTACAATGAGCAGTTCTTC. Complete variable domain (other parts from reference TRBV5-1 and TRBJ2-1): KAGVTQTPRYLIKTRGQQVTLSCSPISGHRSVSWYQQTPGQGLQFLFEYFSETQRNKGNFPGRFSGRQFSNSRSEMNVSTLELGDSALYLCASSQQGPYNEQFFGPGTRLTVL.

The V call is TRBV10-3, the J call TRBJ1-2; unclear D gene. Looked up from germline, CDR1 is ENHRY and CDR2 is SYGVKD. Trimming removed 0 bases from V and 13 bases from J, with 9 bases in between. This CDR3 region has 11 residues. The CDR3 reads CAISESRALTF. The CDR3 DNA follows: TGTGCCATCAGTGAGTCTAGGGCTCTCACCTTC.

The chain has TRBV9 and TRBJ1-1; D unclear. The ends were cut back, 0 bases at V and 12 bases at J, with 21 bases in the middle. Per the germline V gene, CDR1 is SGDLS and CDR2 is YYNGEE. This CDR3 region has 15 residues. DNA for the CDR3: TGTGCCAGCAGCGTAGGGGCGGGAGTTGATGAGGAGTCTTTCTTT. This translates into CASSVGAGVDEESFF.

Details on this clonotype: The missing conserved phenylalanine or tryptophan at the end of this CDR3 makes a read error likely. The DNA is omitted, as the CDR3 cannot be located on it reliably, and the CDR3 follows TCRdb's listing. The rearrangement uses TRBV7-2 and TRBJ2-7; TRBD1, the table's D call, lacks a check against the DNA. Germline CDR1 SGHTA, CDR2 FQGNSA. The CDR3 sequence runs 12 residues, both termini included. This CDR3 reads CASSPTGLAQSL.

J is TRBJ2-1 and V is TRBV11-1; TRBD1 matches at 9 bases. Germline V lookup: CDR1 SGHAT, CDR2 FQDESV (reference sequence). The ends lost 3 bases at V and 4 bases at J; junction bases unmatched: 1. CDR3 length equals 14 residues. CDR3 sequence (DNA): TGTGCCAGCAGCTTCGGGACAGGGTACAATGAGCAGTTCTTC. Residues: CASSFGTGYNEQFF.

The chain couples TRBV5-4 to TRBJ1-2, with D hard to call. Deletions cut 2 bases from V and 5 bases from J, with 7 bases between. CDR1 is SGHNT and CDR2 is YYREEE in the germline V gene (reference sequence). CDR3 length: 12 amino acids. CDR3 amino acids: CASSFTRYGYTF. CDR3 coding DNA: TGTGCCAGCAGCTTTACTAGATATGGCTACACCTTC.

The chain combines TRBV7-2 with TRBJ2-7; D is uncertain. With 3 bases removed from V and 4 bases from J, the gap between germline ends came to 13 bases. Germline V gives CDR1 SGHTA, CDR2 FQGNSA. This CDR3 has 14 amino acids. This CDR3 is CASSLEYTSYEQYV. The CDR3 nucleotides are TGTGCCAGCAGCTTGGAGTATACTTCATACGAGCAGTACGTC.

This clonotype was detected only once. A junction end diverges from the germline sequence, so it may reflect a read error. The chain has TRBV7-9 and TRBJ1-6; maybe TRBD1 (5 bases). CDR3 length: 14 residues. Germline CDR1 and CDR2: SEHNR and FQNEAQ (reference sequence). The chain's CDR3 is CASTLGWFPSGANF. In DNA, the CDR3 is TGTGCCAGCACCTTGGGGTGGTTTCCCTCTGGGGCCAACTTT.

As to this clonotype: Because the CDR3 is missing its conserved closing phenylalanine or tryptophan, this is likely a read error. The DNA is omitted, as the CDR3 cannot be located on it reliably, and the CDR3 follows TCRdb's listing. The V call is TRBV7-9, the J call TRBJ2-3; the table's D gene call, TRBD1, was not cross checked with the DNA. Counting both end residues, the CDR3 totals 13 amino acids. The germline V gene has CDR1 SEHNR and CDR2 FQNEAQ (reference sequence). CDR3 amino acids: CASSRGQRDTNDL.

The genes are TRBV7-2 and TRBJ1-5; maybe TRBD1 (6 bases). The germline V gene has CDR1 SGHTA and CDR2 FQGNSA. V was clipped by 5 bases and J by 7 bases, with 15 bases between them. The CDR3 consists of 14 residues. As DNA, the CDR3 is TGTGCCAGCAGCACTCAGGACAGACTACAGCCCCAGCATTTT. Protein product: CASSTQDRLQPQHF. The entire variable domain, with the rest obtained from reference TRBV7-2 and TRBJ1-5, is as follows: GAGVSQSPSNKVTEKGKDVELRCDPISGHTALYWYRQSLGQGLEFLIYFQGNSAPDKSGLPSDRFSAERTGGSVSTLTIQRTQQEDSAVYLCASSTQDRLQPQHFGDGTRLSIL.

On this clonotype itself: A junction end diverges from the germline sequence, so it may reflect a read error. The chain combines TRBV19 with TRBJ2-3; no clear D gene. The CDR3 sequence is 14 residues long. Germline V lookup: CDR1 LNHDA, CDR2 SQIVND (reference sequence). CDR3 region: CASSLARGPYTQQF. Here the CDR3 DNA reads TGTGCCAGTAGTTTAGCTAGAGGTCCCTACACGCAGCAGTTT. Together with reference TRBV19 and TRBJ2-3, the CDR3 gives the full variable domain: DGGITQSPKYLFRKEGQNVTLSCEQNLNHDAMYWYRQDPGQGLRLIYYSQIVNDFQKGDIAEGYSVSREKKESFPLTVTSAQKNPTAFYLCASSLARGPYTQQFGPGTRLTVL.

This chain links TRBV7-9 with TRBJ2-3; 10 bases align to TRBD2. Looked up from germline, CDR1 is SEHNR and CDR2 is FQNEAQ (reference sequence). The CDR3 has 14 residues. V shed 5 bases, J shed 11 bases, and the junction held 10 bases outside the gene matches. The CDR3 reads CASSRLGSGRGQYF. Here the CDR3 DNA reads TGTGCCAGCAGCCGGTTGGGAAGCGGGAGGGGGCAGTATTTT.

Note on this clonotype: Because it lacks the conserved phenylalanine or tryptophan at the end, this CDR3 is likely a read error. Because the CDR3's place on the DNA is in doubt, the DNA is left out and the CDR3 is given as listed by TCRdb. This chain uses TRBV2 with TRBJ2-7. Germline CDR1 SNHLY, CDR2 FYNNEI. Ends included, the CDR3 has 14 residues. The CDR3 reads CASRVGGAGTQQFG.

J is TRBJ2-1 and V is TRBV7-8; TRBD2 matches 16 bases. CDR1 and CDR2 (germline): SGHVS, FQNEAQ. V was pared by 4 bases and J by 6 bases, with 6 bases of the junction left unmatched. The CDR3 covers 17 residues. CDR3 DNA sequence: TGTGCCAGCAGCTCCACGGGACTAGCGGGAGGGTCCAATGAGCAGTTCTTC. This encodes CASSSTGLAGGSNEQFF.

This clonotype came up many times. A much larger clone differs from this one at a single base, so this may be a read error. The V and J genes are TRBV11-3 and TRBJ2-1; D possibly corresponds to TRBD1 (5 bases). CDR3 length: 15 amino acids. CDR1 is SGHNT and CDR2 is YENEEA in the germline V gene. DNA for the CDR3: TGTGCCAGCAGCATAGATCTGACAGCCTACAATGAGCAGTTCTTC. Its protein product is CASSIDLTAYNEQFF.

Here the CDR3 DNA reads TGTGCCGGAAGCTGGGCTATGACGGCCCAGTACTTC. Residues: CAGSWAMTAQYF. The V and J genes are TRBV11-1 and TRBJ2-5; D not certain. The CDR3 sequence is 12 residues long. Trimming pared 11 bases from V and 9 bases from J, leaving 19 bases between. Germline V gives CDR1 SGHAT, CDR2 FQDESV (reference sequence).

This clonotype was detected only a few times. This CDR3 reads CSAIAGTLANYGYTF. As DNA, the CDR3 is TGCAGTGCCATAGCCGGGACACTCGCTAACTATGGCTACACCTTC. The gene calls are TRBV20-1 and TRBJ1-2, with D possibly being TRBD1 (6 bases). CDR1 is DFQATT and CDR2 is SNEGSKA in the germline V gene (reference sequence). With 6 bases removed from V and 0 bases from J, the gap between germline ends came to 17 bases. The CDR3 covers 15 residues.

As concerns this clonotype: The junction shows a germline mismatch at one end, possibly a read error. CDR3 coding DNA: TGTGCCAGCAGCGAAGCGACGGATCGGGGGTGGGGGGACTTT. Translation gives CASSEATDRGWGDF. The V and J genes are TRBV7-6 and TRBJ2-3; possibly TRBD2 for D (6 bases). Germline CDR1 SGHVS, CDR2 FNYEAQ. The CDR3 is made up of 14 amino acids.

This chain joins TRBV9 and TRBJ2-1, with D tentatively TRBD1 or TRBD2 (7 bases each). The CDR3 consists of 16 residues. With 4 bases removed from V and 11 bases from J, the gap between germline ends came to 25 bases. The germline CDR1 and CDR2 sequences are SGDLS and YYNGEE. DNA for the CDR3: TGTGCCAGCAGCCAGGGGGGGGGAGAGAGTCAGGATCAGCAGTTCTTC. Protein: CASSQGGGESQDQQFF.

The chain carries TRBV10-2 and TRBJ2-2; D is ambiguous. The CDR3 sequence is 11 residues long. V gave up 5 bases and J gave up 6 bases, with 4 bases separating them. Looked up from germline, CDR1 is WSHSY and CDR2 is SAAADI. The CDR3 bases are TGCGCCAGCAGTACCTCCGGGGAGCTGTTTTTT. Its protein is CASSTSGELFF.

Regarding this clonotype: Given the absence of the conserved phenylalanine or tryptophan at the CDR3 end, a read error is likely. It is unclear where the CDR3 begins or ends on the DNA, so no DNA is shown, and the CDR3 is as TCRdb lists it. The chain couples TRBV7-2 to TRBJ1-2; no check of the table's D call, TRBD1, against the DNA was made. CDR1 is SGHTA, CDR2 FQGNSA, per germline. 15 amino acids form the CDR3, both terminal residues included. The CDR3 protein is CASRLTGGADYGYPL.

Turning to this clonotype: In this CDR3 the conserved last residue, phenylalanine or tryptophan, is missing, so a read error is likely. The DNA is omitted, as the CDR3 cannot be located on it reliably, and the CDR3 follows TCRdb's listing. The chain is built from TRBV7-2 and TRBJ2-1; the table names TRBD1, a call not compared with the DNA. With termini counted, the CDR3 has 13 amino acids. Germline values: CDR1 SGHTA, CDR2 FQGNSA. This CDR3 is CASSVVEQYVGPG.

For the CDR3, the DNA is TGTGCCAGCAGGCACGGAGGCGCGGAGCAGCAGTACGTC. Amino acids: CASRHGGAEQQYV. The V and J genes are TRBV7-8 and TRBJ2-7; weak D call: TRBD2 (5 bases). This CDR3 is built from 13 residues. Looked up from germline, CDR1 is SGHVS and CDR2 is FQNEAQ. With 6 bases removed from V and 8 bases from J, the gap between germline ends came to 17 bases.

Points on this clonotype: An end of the junction does not agree with germline; a read error may underlie this. The chain employs TRBV5-5 and TRBJ2-3; D remains ambiguous. Germline assignment: CDR1 SGHKS and CDR2 YYEKEE (reference sequence). The CDR3 has 14 amino acids. The CDR3: CASSLAPCPDTQYF. DNA for the CDR3: TGCGCCAGCAGCTTGGCCCCCTGTCCCGATACGCAGTATTTT.

V is TRBV20-1 and J is TRBJ2-3; D is ambiguous. With 6 bases removed from V and 4 bases from J, the gap between germline ends came to 20 bases. Looked up from germline, CDR1 is DFQATT and CDR2 is SNEGSKA (reference sequence). There are 15 residues in the CDR3. CDR3 nucleotide sequence: TGCAGTGCGTTGCTAGGTGCATATGGCTCAGATACGCAGTATTTT. It translates to CSALLGAYGSDTQYF.

As regards this clonotype: A junction end diverges from the germline sequence, so it may reflect a read error. The V call is TRBV7-2, the J call TRBJ2-1; TRBD2 aligns across 7 bases. CDR1 is SGHTA and CDR2 is FQGNSA in the germline V gene. The CDR3 contains 16 residues. CDR3 sequence reads: CASSFQESCGSNEQIF. In nucleotides, the CDR3 is TGTGCCAGCAGCTTTCAAGAAAGCTGCGGGAGCAATGAGCAGATCTTC.

Regarding this clonotype: One junction end disagrees with the germline gene, perhaps due to a read error. This chain joins TRBV5-1 and TRBJ1-4; the D gene is possibly TRBD1 (6 bases). CDR3 size: 13 residues. Germline V lookup: CDR1 SGHRS, CDR2 YFSETQ. In DNA form, the CDR3 reads TGTGCCAGCAAAGTTGGACAGATTGAGCCACTGTTTTTT. This encodes CASKVGQIEPLFF.

The rearrangement links TRBV7-3 to TRBJ2-1; TRBD1 might be the D (6 bases). This CDR3 region has 14 residues. Trimming removed 5 bases at V and 12 bases at J, with 20 bases between. The germline V gene has CDR1 SGHTA and CDR2 FQGTGA. CDR3 nucleotides: TGTGCCAGCAGCCGATTGGGGGCCTCAAATACGCAGTTCTTC. Translated: CASSRLGASNTQFF.

The DNA of the CDR3 is TGTGCCAGCAGCTTAGCGGGAGGCCCCGATGCGCAGTATGTCCTGACTTTC. Its translation: CASSLAGGPDAQYVLTF. This chain links TRBV7-8 with TRBJ2-6; TRBD2 is a possible D gene (6 bases). The germline V gene encodes CDR1 SGHVS and CDR2 FQNEAQ. V lost 0 bases and J lost 13, with 22 bases in between. The CDR3 runs to 17 residues.

The rearrangement uses TRBV9 and TRBJ1-6; 11 bases are a match to TRBD1. Germline CDR1 reads SGDLS; CDR2 reads YYNGEE. J was trimmed by 5 bases and V by 4 bases; bases with no gene match: 5. The CDR3 is 16 amino acids. CDR3 bases: TGTGCCAGCAGCTCAAGGACAGGGGGCGATAATTCACCCCTCCACTTT. This translates into CASSSRTGGDNSPLHF.

The V call is TRBV2, the J call TRBJ2-7; D could derive from TRBD1 or TRBD2 (5 bases each). Germline V CDR1 and CDR2: SNHLY, FYNNEI. This CDR3 has 14 amino acids. V was clipped by 10 bases and J by 7 bases, with 23 bases between them. CDR3 sequence reads: CATGGRGLASEQYV. In nucleotides, the CDR3 is TGTGCCACCGGCGGCCGGGGCCTAGCTTCGGAGCAGTACGTC.